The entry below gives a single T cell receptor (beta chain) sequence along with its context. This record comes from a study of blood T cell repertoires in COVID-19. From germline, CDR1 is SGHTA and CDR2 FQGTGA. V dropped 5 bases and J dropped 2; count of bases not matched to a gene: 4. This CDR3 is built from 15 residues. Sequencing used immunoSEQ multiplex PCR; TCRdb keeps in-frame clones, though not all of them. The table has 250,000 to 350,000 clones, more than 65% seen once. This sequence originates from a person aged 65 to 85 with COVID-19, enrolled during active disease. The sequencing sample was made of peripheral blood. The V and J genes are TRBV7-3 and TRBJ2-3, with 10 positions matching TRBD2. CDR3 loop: CASSLGLADTDTQYF. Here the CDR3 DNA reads TGTGCCAGCAGCCTAGGACTAGCGGACACAGATACGCAGTATTTT.